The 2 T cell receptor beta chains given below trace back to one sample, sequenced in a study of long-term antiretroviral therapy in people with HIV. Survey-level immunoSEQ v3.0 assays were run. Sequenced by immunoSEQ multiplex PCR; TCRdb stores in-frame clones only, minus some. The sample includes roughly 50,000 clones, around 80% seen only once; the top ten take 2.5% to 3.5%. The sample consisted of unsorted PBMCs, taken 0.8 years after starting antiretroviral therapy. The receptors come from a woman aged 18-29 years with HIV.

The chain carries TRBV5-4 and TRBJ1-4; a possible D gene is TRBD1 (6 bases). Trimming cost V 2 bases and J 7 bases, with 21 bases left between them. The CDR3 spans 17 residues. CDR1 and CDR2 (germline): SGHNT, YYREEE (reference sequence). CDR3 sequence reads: CASSFGGAGRPFEKLFF. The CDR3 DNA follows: TGTGCCAGCAGCTTCGGGGGCGCGGGCCGGCCATTTGAAAAACTGTTTTTT.

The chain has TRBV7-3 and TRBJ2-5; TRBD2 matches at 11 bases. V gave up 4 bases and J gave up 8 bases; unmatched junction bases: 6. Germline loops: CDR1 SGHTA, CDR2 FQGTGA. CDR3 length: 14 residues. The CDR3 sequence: CASSSSGTSGTQYF. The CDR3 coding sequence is TGTGCCAGCAGCTCATCCGGGACTAGCGGAACCCAGTACTTC.